Below, 25 T cell receptor beta chains from the same sample are listed, as sequenced in a study of blood T cell repertoires in COVID-19. Clones were sequenced by immunoSEQ multiplex PCR, and TCRdb holds only the in-frame ones, with some missing. Altogether 250,000 to 350,000 clones are present, approximately 88% being singletons, with the ten largest covering 0.85% to 1%. The sample consisted of peripheral blood. The receptors shown here come from a middle-aged woman who had recovered from COVID-19.

The chain is built from TRBV3-1 (or the pseudogene TRBV3-2) and TRBJ2-1, with 9 positions matching TRBD2. Germline CDR1 and CDR2: LGHDT and YNNKEL (reference sequence). The CDR3 covers 18 residues. Trimming removed 0 bases from V and 4 bases from J; junction bases left unmatched: 10. CDR3 DNA sequence: TGTGCCAGCAGCCAAGATCGGTTAGGACTAGCGAATTACAATGAGCAGTTCTTC. It codes for CASSQDRLGLANYNEQFF.

This chain connects TRBV7-2 to TRBJ1-2, with D maybe TRBD1 (6 bases). Trimming took 4 bases from V and 8 from J, leaving 14 bases between them. CDR3 length: 13 residues. Germline lookup yields CDR1 SGHTA and CDR2 FQGNSA. The CDR3 loop reads CASSSPGGQGYTF. CDR3 coding DNA: TGTGCCAGCAGCTCCCCCGGGGGGCAAGGCTACACCTTC.

This rearrangement joins TRBV19 to TRBJ2-1, with D hard to call. Germline assignment: CDR1 LNHDA and CDR2 SQIVND (reference sequence). This CDR3 is 13 amino acids long. The V and J ends lost 3 bases and 6 bases respectively, with 9 bases between them. CDR3 sequence: CASSIYGPNEQFF. The DNA of the CDR3 is TGTGCCAGTAGTATTTATGGGCCCAATGAGCAGTTCTTC.

The chain is built from TRBV7-3 and TRBJ2-7; D is perhaps TRBD1 (6 bases). Germline-derived CDR1 and CDR2 are SGHTA and FQGTGA. The V end lost 5 bases, the J end lost 2 bases, and 16 bases lay between the germline ends. CDR3 length: 15 residues. CDR3 in DNA: TGTGCCAGCAGCCCCATGCACAGGGTGGCCTACGAGCAGTACTTC. Protein: CASSPMHRVAYEQYF. Full variable domain (missing parts from reference TRBV7-3 and TRBJ2-7): GAGVSQTPSNKVTEKGKYVELRCDPISGHTALYWYRQSLGQGPEFLIYFQGTGAADDSGLPNDRFFAVRPEGSVSTLKIQRTERGDSAVYLCASSPMHRVAYEQYFGPGTRLTVT.

The rearrangement links TRBV2 to TRBJ1-5; TRBD1 matches 7 bases. Germline CDR1 reads SNHLY; CDR2 reads FYNNEI. J was trimmed by 5 bases and V by 3 bases; bases with no gene match: 4. This CDR3 has 14 amino acids. The CDR3 DNA reads TGTGCCAGCAGTGATGGGGACAGCTATCAGCCCCAGCATTTT. As protein: CASSDGDSYQPQHF. Full variable domain (remainder filled in from reference TRBV2 and TRBJ1-5): EPEVTQTPSHQVTQMGQEVILRCVPISNHLYFYWYRQILGQKVEFLVSFYNNEISEKSEIFDDQFSVERPDGSNFTLKIRSTKLEDSAMYFCASSDGDSYQPQHFGDGTRLSIL.

The chain carries TRBV29-1 and TRBJ2-7, with D perhaps TRBD1 (6 bases). V was clipped by 6 bases and J by 4 bases, with 19 bases between them. The CDR3 runs to 14 residues. Germline CDR1 and CDR2: SQVTM and ANQGSEA. The DNA of the CDR3 is TGCAGCGTAGATAAACAGGGTTCGGGATACGAGCAGTACTTC. It is translated as CSVDKQGSGYEQYF.

This rearrangement joins TRBV13 to TRBJ1-4; D ambiguous. Trimming removed 0 bases from V and 4 bases from J, with 15 bases in between. This CDR3 contains 17 residues. Germline V gives CDR1 PRHDT, CDR2 FYEKMQ (reference sequence). Here the CDR3 DNA reads TGTGCCAGCAGCTTAGGCCCTTCTGGGCAGAGTAATGAAAAACTGTTTTTT. Protein sequence: CASSLGPSGQSNEKLFF.

The rearrangement joins TRBV30 to TRBJ1-3; 8 bases are shared with TRBD1. This CDR3 is built from 13 residues. V trimming: 8 bases; J trimming: 4 bases; junction bases outside the gene matches: 7. Germline V gives CDR1 GTSNPN, CDR2 SVGIG (reference sequence). For the CDR3, the DNA is TGTGCCGGGGAGACAGGGGAAGGAAACACCATATATTTT. Translated: CAGETGEGNTIYF.

This chain uses TRBV24-1 with TRBJ2-3, with 8 bases lining up with TRBD1. Germline V lookup: CDR1 KGHDR, CDR2 SFDVKD. Germline trimming cut 7 bases from V and 4 bases from J; bases unmatched to any gene: 3. The CDR3 loop spans 13 amino acids. As DNA, the CDR3 is TGTGCCACCAGGGGACAGGCTGCAGATACGCAGTATTTT. This gives the protein CATRGQAADTQYF.

The chain is built from TRBV11-3 and TRBJ2-5, with 7 nucleotides matching TRBD1. The CDR3 is made up of 16 amino acids. V lost 5 bases, J lost 4 bases, and 13 bases stayed unmatched. Germline values: CDR1 SGHNT, CDR2 YENEEA. The CDR3 sequence is CASSPGSGGSRETQYF. CDR3 bases: TGTGCCAGCAGCCCCGGCTCAGGGGGTTCGAGAGAGACCCAGTACTTC.

This chain connects TRBV21-1 to TRBJ2-5; the table names TRBD1, a call not compared with the DNA. TRBV21-1 has pseudogene status. This CDR3 is 14 amino acids long. The CDR3 reads CASSNSHRGKTQYF. DNA for the CDR3: TGTGCCAGCAGCAACTCACACAGGGGAAAGACCCAGTACTTC.

This clone was picked up one time. This chain links TRBV7-9 with TRBJ2-2, with D possibly being TRBD1 (6 bases). This CDR3 has 15 amino acids. The germline CDR1 and CDR2 sequences are SEHNR and FQNEAQ (reference sequence). Trimming stripped 1 base from V and 0 bases from J, with 6 bases between. CDR3 protein: CASSLDRANTGELFF. CDR3 in DNA: TGTGCCAGCAGCTTAGACAGGGCGAACACCGGGGAGCTGTTTTTT.

This rearrangement joins TRBV3-1 (or the pseudogene TRBV3-2) to TRBJ2-1; 7 bases fit TRBD2. Germline V gives CDR1 LGHDT, CDR2 YNNKEL (reference sequence). The CDR3 sequence is 16 residues long. Germline trimming cut 4 bases from V and 4 bases from J; bases unmatched to any gene: 10. CDR3 region: CASSPGGSRIYNEQFF. The CDR3 coding sequence is TGTGCCAGCAGCCCCGGGGGGTCTCGGATATACAATGAGCAGTTCTTC.

The CDR3 sequence: CAWSDPGRGKNIQYF. In nucleotides, the CDR3 is TGTGCCTGGAGCGACCCTGGGAGGGGAAAAAACATTCAGTACTTC. The chain carries TRBV30 and TRBJ2-4, with 7 bases aligning to TRBD2. CDR3 length: 15 amino acids. The trim removed 3 bases at V and 4 bases at J, leaving 9 bases unmatched. Germline CDR1 reads GTSNPN; CDR2 reads SVGIG (reference sequence).

The rearrangement joins TRBV5-6 to TRBJ2-7; D is perhaps TRBD2 (5 bases). Germline CDR1 is SGHDT and CDR2 is YYEEEE. Trimming took 2 bases from V and 5 from J, leaving 14 bases between them. The CDR3 length is 14 residues. Here the CDR3 reads CASSFGLGADEQYF. CDR3 bases: TGTGCCAGCAGCTTTGGTTTAGGAGCGGACGAGCAGTACTTC. The full variable domain, with the rest looked up from reference TRBV5-6 and TRBJ2-7, is DAGVTQSPTHLIKTRGQQVTLRCSPKSGHDTVSWYQQALGQGPQFIFQYYEEEERQRGNFPDRFSGHQFPNYSSELNVNALLLGDSALYLCASSFGLGADEQYFGPGTRLTVT.

The V gene is TRBV15, the J gene TRBJ2-7, with 7 positions matching TRBD1. The trim removed 6 bases at V and 2 bases at J, leaving 7 bases unmatched. The germline CDR1 and CDR2 sequences are LNHNV and YYDKDF (reference sequence). This CDR3 comprises 14 residues. The CDR3 here is CATRRDRGAYEQYF. The CDR3 DNA sequence: TGTGCCACCAGGAGGGACAGAGGGGCCTACGAGCAGTACTTC.

The chain has TRBV4-1 and TRBJ2-3, with 9 positions matching TRBD2. CDR3 length: 16 amino acids. CDR1 and CDR2 (germline): MGHRA, YSYEKL. After removal of 0 bases from V and 4 bases from J, the junction contained 5 bases not matched to a gene. CDR3 nucleotides: TGCGCCAGCAGCCAAGAGTCTAGCGGGGCACCAGATACGCAGTATTTT. It yields the protein CASSQESSGAPDTQYF.

This rearrangement joins TRBV19 to TRBJ2-1, with 8 bases that match TRBD1. V was pared by 6 bases and J by 6 bases, with 4 bases of the junction left unmatched. CDR3 length equals 13 residues. Germline CDR1 LNHDA, CDR2 SQIVND (reference sequence). CDR3 sequence (DNA): TGTGCCAGTAGCTTCCAGGGGGCCAATGAGCAGTTCTTC. This codes for CASSFQGANEQFF.

This sequence joins TRBV19 and TRBJ2-1, with 11 nucleotides matching TRBD2. The CDR3 runs 15 residues. Germline V gives CDR1 LNHDA, CDR2 SQIVND (reference sequence). Trimming removed 4 bases from V and 7 bases from J; junction bases left unmatched: 6. The CDR3 DNA is TGTGCCAGTAGTAGGTTAGCGGGAGGGGAAAATGAGCAGTTCTTC. As protein: CASSRLAGGENEQFF.

This chain joins TRBV6-5 and TRBJ1-2; no reliable D call. Looked up from germline, CDR1 is MNHEY and CDR2 is SVGAGI. The CDR3 totals 14 residues. Trimming left V 11 bases short and J 5 bases short, with 21 bases between. CDR3: CAVRKEGVGYGYTF. CDR3 bases: TGTGCCGTCCGGAAAGAGGGTGTAGGATATGGCTACACCTTC.

The chain carries TRBV27 and TRBJ2-3, with 7 positions matching TRBD1. Germline trimming cut 4 bases from V and 1 base from J; bases unmatched to any gene: 2. There are 14 residues in the CDR3. Germline values: CDR1 MNHEY, CDR2 SMNVEV (reference sequence). CDR3 nucleotide sequence: TGTGCCAGCAGTTCCGGGACAGGCACAGATACGCAGTATTTT. Residues: CASSSGTGTDTQYF.

The chain uses TRBV5-1 and TRBJ2-5; D is unclear. This CDR3 has 14 residues. Looked up from germline, CDR1 is SGHRS and CDR2 is YFSETQ. The ends were cut back, 1 base at V and 5 bases at J, with 12 bases in the middle. The CDR3 protein is CASSLLPGSETQYF. CDR3 in DNA: TGCGCCAGCAGCTTGTTACCCGGGTCGGAGACCCAGTACTTC.

The chain links TRBV27 to TRBJ2-7; D gene uncertain. The CDR3 loop spans 10 amino acids. Germline CDR1 reads MNHEY; CDR2 reads SMNVEV (reference sequence). Trimming cost V 10 bases and J 2 bases, with 6 bases left between them. CDR3 bases: TGTGCCACCACTCCCTACGAGCAGTACTTC. Its protein is CATTPYEQYF.

The V call is TRBV10-3, the J call TRBJ2-5; D is undetermined. CDR3 length: 14 amino acids. Germline CDR1 is ENHRY and CDR2 is SYGVKD. Trimming removed 10 bases at V and 2 bases at J, with 17 bases between. The DNA for the CDR3 is TGTGCCACCGCTCCCGCGGCGGAACAAGAGACCCAGTACTTC. This sequence encodes CATAPAAEQETQYF.

This clone was counted once. The chain is built from TRBV19 and TRBJ1-1; 8 nucleotides line up with TRBD1. This CDR3 is 15 amino acids long. Germline assignment: CDR1 LNHDA and CDR2 SQIVND (reference sequence). The ends lost 1 base at V and 7 bases at J; junction bases unmatched: 8. The CDR3 DNA reads as TGTGCCAGTAGTATAGGCCGGGACAGGCATGGTGAAGCTTTCTTT. Its translation is CASSIGRDRHGEAFF.